Listed here are 9 T cell receptor beta chains from one sample, sequenced in a study of T cell changes during pregnancy in multiple sclerosis. Assay used: immunoSEQ multiplex PCR; TCRdb lists only in-frame clones, some missing. The table includes some 60,000 clones, about 94% detected once. Sequencing was performed on CD4+ T cells from peripheral blood mononuclear cells, taken before pregnancy. These receptors were obtained from a female donor with multiple sclerosis, enrolled in a pregnancy study.

The gene calls are TRBV6-5 and TRBJ1-1, with 8 nucleotides matching TRBD1. The CDR3 covers 15 residues. Trimming removed 0 bases from V and 2 bases from J; junction bases left unmatched: 2. Germline assignment: CDR1 MNHEY and CDR2 SVGAGI. In nucleotides, the CDR3 is TGTGCCAGCAGTTACTCAGGACAGGGAAACACTGAAGCTTTCTTT. Translation: CASSYSGQGNTEAFF.

J is TRBJ2-7 and V is TRBV5-1, with 9 nucleotides matching TRBD1. CDR3 length equals 14 residues. Looked up from germline, CDR1 is SGHRS and CDR2 is YFSETQ. V trimming: 4 bases; J trimming: 5 bases; junction bases outside the gene matches: 7. CDR3 in DNA: TGCGCCAGCAGCGTCCGGGACAGGGATAACGAGCAGTACTTC. This gives the protein CASSVRDRDNEQYF.

The CDR3 region is CASSLGRGSNTGELFF. DNA of the CDR3: TGTGCCAGCAGCTTAGGTCGGGGTTCGAACACCGGGGAGCTGTTTTTT. The rearrangement joins TRBV7-6 to TRBJ2-2; D may be TRBD2 (5 bases). The CDR3 consists of 16 residues. Deletions cut 1 base from V and 0 bases from J, with 9 bases between. The germline V gene encodes CDR1 SGHVS and CDR2 FNYEAQ.

The chain is built from TRBV19 and TRBJ2-5; 10 nucleotides line up with TRBD1. V lost 1 base and J lost 5; bases outside the gene matches: 7. Germline lookup yields CDR1 LNHDA and CDR2 SQIVND (reference sequence). This CDR3 spans 16 amino acids. The CDR3 DNA reads as TGTGCCAGTAGTATAGGGAGACAGGGGGCATTGGAGACCCAGTACTTC. Encoded protein: CASSIGRQGALETQYF.

The chain carries TRBV5-5 and TRBJ2-7; TRBD1 matches at 8 bases. The CDR3 runs 13 residues. Germline V CDR1 and CDR2: SGHKS, YYEKEE (reference sequence). The V and J ends lost 1 base and 4 bases, in that order; junction bases with no gene match: 1. Here the CDR3 reads CASSLQGAYEQYF. The CDR3 nucleotides are TGTGCCAGCAGCTTGCAGGGGGCATACGAGCAGTACTTC.

In its sample, this clone was seen a few times. The CDR3 DNA reads as TGTGCCAGTAGCACGGGACATTTATTCAATGAGCAGTTCTTC. This codes for CASSTGHLFNEQFF. The chain uses TRBV19 and TRBJ2-1, with a tentative D call TRBD1 (6 bases). From germline, CDR1 is LNHDA and CDR2 SQIVND (reference sequence). With 6 bases removed from V and 6 bases from J, the gap between germline ends came to 15 bases. The CDR3 is 14 amino acids. The full variable domain, completed using reference TRBV19 and TRBJ2-1, is DGGITQSPKYLFRKEGQNVTLSCEQNLNHDAMYWYRQDPGQGLRLIYYSQIVNDFQKGDIAEGYSVSREKKESFPLTVTSAQKNPTAFYLCASSTGHLFNEQFFGPGTRLTVL.

The chain joins TRBV10-3 to TRBJ1-5; D remains unclear. Looked up from germline, CDR1 is ENHRY and CDR2 is SYGVKD. There are 14 residues in the CDR3. V lost 0 bases and J 5 bases, leaving 8 bases between the germline ends. CDR3 sequence (DNA): TGTGCCATCAGTGAGTCTGAGCAACATCAGCCCCAGCATTTT. It codes for CAISESEQHQPQHF.

This chain connects TRBV6-5 to TRBJ2-7; tentatively, D is TRBD2 (6 bases). Looked up from germline, CDR1 is MNHEY and CDR2 is SVGAGI. The CDR3 contains 15 residues. Trimming cost V 4 bases and J 3 bases, with 16 bases left between them. The DNA of the CDR3 is TGTGCCAGCAGTTCGGGGGAGATTACCTTCTACGAGCAGTACTTC. Translation: CASSSGEITFYEQYF.

The V gene is TRBV7-3, the J gene TRBJ2-2, with a possible D match to TRBD1 (5 bases). Germline CDR1 SGHTA, CDR2 FQGTGA. This CDR3 contains 15 residues. Between the trimmed V and J ends, which lost 5 bases and 4 bases, there was a span of 14 bases. The CDR3 loop reads CASSPRERGTGELFF. CDR3 sequence (DNA): TGTGCCAGCAGCCCCAGGGAAAGGGGCACCGGGGAGCTGTTTTTT.